These 20 T cell receptor beta chains originate from one sample sequenced in a study of cytomegalovirus exposure and HLA in healthy donors. PCR was performed using 60 Vbeta and 13 Jbeta primers. TCRdb keeps only in-frame clones here, not all; method: immunoSEQ multiplex PCR. Of 70,000 to 90,000 clones listed, approximately 82% are singletons. Sample: PBMCs. The source is a man aged 40-49 years in good health and CMV-seronegative.

This clone was seen a single time. The chain recombines TRBV4-2 with TRBJ2-3; TRBD1 aligns across 8 bases. Germline V gives CDR1 LGHNA, CDR2 YNFKEQ. J lost 5 bases, V lost 6 bases, and 10 bases had no gene match. This CDR3 is built from 15 residues. The CDR3 spells CASSQRQGPQDTQYF. The CDR3 nucleotides read TGTGCCAGCAGTCAAAGACAGGGGCCCCAAGATACGCAGTATTTT.

J is TRBJ2-3 and V is TRBV14, with 7 bases matching TRBD1. CDR3 size: 15 residues. V dropped 4 bases and J dropped 0; count of bases not matched to a gene: 4. Germline CDR1 SGHDN, CDR2 FVKESK. In DNA, the CDR3 is TGTGCCAGCAGCCTAGGGGGCGGGAGCACAGATACGCAGTATTTT. Amino acids: CASSLGGGSTDTQYF.

The V and J genes are TRBV9 and TRBJ2-2; 7 bases align to TRBD1. Germline CDR1 is SGDLS and CDR2 is YYNGEE. V was clipped by 4 bases and J by 5 bases; unmatched bases: 8. The CDR3 is 15 amino acids. CDR3 protein: CASSRDSQGTGELFF. The CDR3 coding sequence is TGTGCCAGCAGCCGGGACAGCCAGGGAACCGGGGAGCTGTTTTTT.

This clone has only one observation. V gene TRBV9 combines with J gene TRBJ2-7, with 7 bases lining up with TRBD2. Germline V gene lookup returns CDR1 SGDLS and CDR2 YYNGEE. V lost 0 bases, J lost 5 bases, and 11 bases stayed unmatched. The CDR3 loop spans 16 amino acids. The CDR3, as DNA: TGTGCCAGCAGCGTAGCTGGGAGGGGAAAACCCCACGAGCAGTACTTC. Amino acids: CASSVAGRGKPHEQYF.

The V gene is TRBV2, the J gene TRBJ2-7; maybe TRBD1 (5 bases). This CDR3 has 13 amino acids. Trimming removed 4 bases from V and 3 bases from J, with 10 bases in between. The germline CDR1 and CDR2 sequences are SNHLY and FYNNEI. The CDR3 here is CASSGDRSYEQYF. The CDR3, as DNA: TGTGCCAGCAGTGGTGACAGAAGCTACGAGCAGTACTTC.

This chain joins TRBV9 and TRBJ2-7, with 8 bases that match TRBD2. J was trimmed by 5 bases and V by 0 bases; bases with no gene match: 7. CDR3 size: 15 residues. CDR1 SGDLS and CDR2 YYNGEE come from the germline V gene. CDR3 loop: CASSVAPAGVDEQYF. As DNA, the CDR3 is TGTGCCAGCAGCGTAGCTCCAGCGGGAGTTGACGAGCAGTACTTC.

The chain recombines TRBV13 with TRBJ2-2; 7 bases are a match to TRBD1. Germline lookup yields CDR1 PRHDT and CDR2 FYEKMQ (reference sequence). With 7 bases clipped from V and 6 bases from J, the junction kept 5 bases outside the gene matches. The CDR3 covers 13 residues. The CDR3: CASNSGTAGELFF. The CDR3 DNA reads TGTGCCAGCAACTCCGGGACAGCCGGGGAGCTGTTTTTT.

This chain uses TRBV20-1 with TRBJ2-7; D is undetermined. Germline V gives CDR1 DFQATT, CDR2 SNEGSKA (reference sequence). The V end was cut by 6 bases, the J end by 4 bases, with 7 bases between. This CDR3 has 10 residues. The chain's CDR3 is CSALGYEQYF. In DNA form, the CDR3 reads TGCAGTGCCCTCGGTTACGAGCAGTACTTC.

The rearrangement links TRBV7-2 to TRBJ2-7; D may be TRBD2 (5 bases). Trimming pared 2 bases from V and 3 bases from J, leaving 11 bases between. CDR3 size: 14 residues. CDR1 is SGHTA and CDR2 is FQGNSA in the germline V gene. The CDR3, as DNA: TGTGCCAGCAGCTTACAGGAGGAACTCTACGAGCAGTACTTC. Encoded protein: CASSLQEELYEQYF.

The chain is built from TRBV28 and TRBJ2-7; maybe TRBD2 (7 bases). The V gene's germline CDR1 is MDHEN and CDR2 SYDVKM. V dropped 10 bases and J dropped 1 base, with 14 bases sitting between them. This CDR3 has 13 amino acids. The CDR3 DNA reads TGTGCCACCGGTGGGGGGGCGTCCTACGAGCAGTACTTC. It is translated as CATGGGASYEQYF.

The chain combines TRBV4-2 with TRBJ1-4; D might be TRBD1 (6 bases). Deletions cut 0 bases from V and 5 bases from J, with 13 bases between. Germline V gene lookup returns CDR1 LGHNA and CDR2 YNFKEQ. This CDR3 region has 16 residues. The CDR3 spells CASSQDSQGPNEKLFF. CDR3 DNA: TGTGCCAGCAGCCAAGATTCGCAGGGGCCAAATGAAAAACTGTTTTTT.

The chain is built from TRBV6-6 and TRBJ1-5, with a weak D call TRBD1 (5 bases). The CDR3 runs 13 residues. The germline V and J ends were trimmed by 5 bases and 1 base, with 6 bases remaining between them. The germline gives CDR1 MNHNY, CDR2 SVGAGI (reference sequence). The CDR3 DNA is TGTGCCAGCAGTCGACAGAGCAATCAGCCCCAGCATTTT. It encodes CASSRQSNQPQHF.

This chain connects TRBV28 to TRBJ1-2; D may be TRBD1 (5 bases). In germline, CDR1 is MDHEN, CDR2 SYDVKM. Trimming left V 3 bases short and J 7 bases short, with 15 bases between. The CDR3 length is 14 residues. The CDR3 DNA reads as TGTGCCAGCAGTTTCTCTGGACAACCTGGTGGCTACACCTTC. Protein product: CASSFSGQPGGYTF.

The rearrangement uses TRBV28 and TRBJ1-5; TRBD1 matches at 9 bases. With 4 bases clipped from V and 6 bases from J, the junction kept 10 bases outside the gene matches. CDR1 MDHEN and CDR2 SYDVKM come from the germline V gene. CDR3 length: 16 amino acids. CDR3 amino acids: CASSSGTGPSGQPQHF. Written as DNA, the CDR3 is TGTGCCAGCAGTTCGGGGACAGGGCCGTCGGGTCAGCCCCAGCATTTT.

The rearrangement uses TRBV5-6 and TRBJ2-6; D is possibly TRBD1 (6 bases). Trimming removed 0 bases from V and 0 bases from J, with 13 bases in between. The CDR3 loop spans 18 amino acids. Germline-derived CDR1 and CDR2 are SGHDT and YYEEEE. The CDR3 sequence is CASSLGQGPFSGANVLTF. The CDR3, as DNA: TGTGCCAGCAGCTTGGGGCAGGGGCCCTTCTCTGGGGCCAACGTCCTGACTTTC.

V is TRBV30 and J is TRBJ2-7; 9 bases fit TRBD1. Germline lookup yields CDR1 GTSNPN and CDR2 SVGIG (reference sequence). Trimming removed 8 bases from V and 0 bases from J; junction bases left unmatched: 14. The CDR3 runs to 16 residues. DNA for the CDR3: TGTGCCGGCGGGACAGGGTTGTTGGGGATCTCCTACGAGCAGTACTTC. Protein product: CAGGTGLLGISYEQYF.

This sequence joins TRBV28 and TRBJ1-5; TRBD1 might be the D (5 bases). CDR3 size: 15 residues. Between the trimmed V and J ends, which lost 5 bases and 3 bases, there was a span of 14 bases. Per germline, CDR1 MDHEN and CDR2 SYDVKM. The CDR3 spells CASSPRGTFNQPQHF. In DNA, the CDR3 is TGTGCCAGCAGTCCGCGGGGGACTTTCAATCAGCCCCAGCATTTT.

This clone was counted only a few times. The chain couples TRBV28 to TRBJ1-6, with D tentatively TRBD1 (5 bases). Per the germline V gene, CDR1 is MDHEN and CDR2 is SYDVKM. Trimming cost V 5 bases and J 10 bases, with 12 bases left between them. CDR3 length: 13 residues. The CDR3 loop is CASSLSTGSPLHF. The CDR3 bases are TGTGCCAGCAGTCTCTCCACAGGCTCACCCCTCCACTTT.

This clone came up a few times. The chain combines TRBV27 with TRBJ2-2; TRBD1 matches 7 bases. Germline V CDR1 and CDR2: MNHEY, SMNVEV (reference sequence). The CDR3 is 15 amino acids. Germline trimming cut 6 bases from V and 11 bases from J; bases unmatched to any gene: 15. This chain's CDR3 is CASRAGGTSRVELFF. CDR3 coding DNA: TGTGCCAGCAGGGCAGGGGGTACGTCAAGAGTAGAGCTGTTTTTT.

The CDR3 is CASSVAQRTVYGYTF. The CDR3 nucleotides are TGTGCCAGCAGCGTAGCCCAGCGGACCGTCTATGGCTACACCTTC. The rearrangement links TRBV9 to TRBJ1-2; no firm D call. Trimming left V 0 bases short and J 4 bases short, with 13 bases between. This CDR3 has 15 residues. The germline V gene has CDR1 SGDLS and CDR2 YYNGEE.